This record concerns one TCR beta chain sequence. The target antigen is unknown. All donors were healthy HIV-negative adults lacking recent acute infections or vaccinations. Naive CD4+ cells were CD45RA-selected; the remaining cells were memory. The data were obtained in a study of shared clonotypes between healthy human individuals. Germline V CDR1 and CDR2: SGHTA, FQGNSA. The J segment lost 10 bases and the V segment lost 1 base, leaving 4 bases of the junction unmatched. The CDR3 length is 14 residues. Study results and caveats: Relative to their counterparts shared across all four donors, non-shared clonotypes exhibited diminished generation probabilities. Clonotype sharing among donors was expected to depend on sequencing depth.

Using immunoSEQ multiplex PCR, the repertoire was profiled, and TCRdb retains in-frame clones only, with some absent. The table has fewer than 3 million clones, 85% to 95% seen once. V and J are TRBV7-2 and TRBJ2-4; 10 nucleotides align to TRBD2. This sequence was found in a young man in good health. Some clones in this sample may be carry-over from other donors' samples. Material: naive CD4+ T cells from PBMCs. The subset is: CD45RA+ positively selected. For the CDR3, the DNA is TGTGCCAGCAGCTTAGAACCTAGCGGGAGAATTCAGTACTTC. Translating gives CASSLEPSGRIQYF.